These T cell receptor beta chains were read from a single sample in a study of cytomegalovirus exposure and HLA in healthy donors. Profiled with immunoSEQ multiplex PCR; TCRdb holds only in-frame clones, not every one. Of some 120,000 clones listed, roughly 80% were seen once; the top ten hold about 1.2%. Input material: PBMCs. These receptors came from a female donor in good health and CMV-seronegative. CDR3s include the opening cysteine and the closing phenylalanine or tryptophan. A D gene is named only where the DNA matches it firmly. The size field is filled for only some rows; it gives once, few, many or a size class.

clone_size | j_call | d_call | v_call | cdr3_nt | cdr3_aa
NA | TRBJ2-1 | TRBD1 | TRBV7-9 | TGTGCCAGCAGCTTTGGGGCAGGGGTAGGGGGCTTTTACAATGAGCAGTTCTTC | CASSFGAGVGGFYNEQFF
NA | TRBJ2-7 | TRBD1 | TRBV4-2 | TGTGCCAGCAGCCAACTGTCCAGACAGGGGGGTGTCTACGAGCAGTACTTC | CASSQLSRQGGVYEQYF
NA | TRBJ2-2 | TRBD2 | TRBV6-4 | TGTGCCAGCAGTGGGACTAGCGGGGGAACCGGGGAGCTGTTTTTT | CASSGTSGGTGELFF
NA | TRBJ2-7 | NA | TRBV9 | TGTGCCAGCAGCGTAGGGCTAGATGCCTACGAGCAGTACTTC | CASSVGLDAYEQYF
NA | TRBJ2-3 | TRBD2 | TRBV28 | TGTGCCAGCAGTTTACAGGGACTAGCGGGAGCCCCCACAGATACGCAGTATTTT | CASSLQGLAGAPTDTQYF
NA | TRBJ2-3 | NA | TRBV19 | TGTGCCAGTAGTAGAGGAACAGGGTATGGTACAGATACGCAGTATTTT | CASSRGTGYGTDTQYF
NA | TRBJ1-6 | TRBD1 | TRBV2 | TGTGCCAGCAATCGACAGGGGGAATCACCCCTCCACTTT | CASNRQGESPLHF
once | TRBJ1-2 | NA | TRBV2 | TGTGCCAGCAGTGAAGATGGGAGGGCTGGCTACACCTTC | CASSEDGRAGYTF
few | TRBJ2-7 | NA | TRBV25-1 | TGTGCCAGCAGTGGGGACATGGTCCACGAGCAGTACTTC | CASSGDMVHEQYF
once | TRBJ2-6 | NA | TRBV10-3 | TGTGCCATCAGTGAGTCGGCCCCCGGGGGAGCGGGGGCCAACGTCCTGACTTTC | CAISESAPGGAGANVLTF
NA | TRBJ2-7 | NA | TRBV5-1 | TGCGCCAGCAGCATTAACTACGAGCAGTACTTC | CASSINYEQYF
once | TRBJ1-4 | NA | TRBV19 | TGTGCCAGTAGTTCCGGTGGCTTGCAGAGCGGTTGGGAAAAACTGTTTTTT | CASSSGGLQSGWEKLFF
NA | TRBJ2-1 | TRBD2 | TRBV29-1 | TGCAGCGTTGAAGATCCGGAGACTAGCGGGAGGAATGAGCAGTTCTTC | CSVEDPETSGRNEQFF
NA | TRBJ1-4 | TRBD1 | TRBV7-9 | TGTGCCAGCAGCCCGGGACAGGGGAGGGAAAAACTGTTTTTT | CASSPGQGREKLFF
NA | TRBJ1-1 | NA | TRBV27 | TGTGCCAGCAGTTCCTACAGGGTGAGGACTGAAGCTTTCTTT | CASSSYRVRTEAFF
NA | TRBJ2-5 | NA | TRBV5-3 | TGTGCCAGAAGCTTGTCGACAGTTTGGCAAGAGACCCAGTACTTC | CARSLSTVWQETQYF
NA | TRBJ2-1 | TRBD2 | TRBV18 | TGTGCCAGCTCCCCGACTAGCGGGGGGTCTAATGAGCAGTTCTTC | CASSPTSGGSNEQFF
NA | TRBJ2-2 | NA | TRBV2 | TGTGCCAGCAGTGAACTCCGCACCGGGGAGCTGTTTTTT | CASSELRTGELFF
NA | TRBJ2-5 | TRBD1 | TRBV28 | TGTGCCAGCAGTCATCTAGACAGGGCCCAAGAGACCCAGTACTTC | CASSHLDRAQETQYF
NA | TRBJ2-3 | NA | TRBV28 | TGTGCCACCCTAGGAACGGCAGATACGCAGTATTTT | CATLGTADTQYF
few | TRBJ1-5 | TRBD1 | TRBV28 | TGTGCCAGCAGTTTACAGGGGGCGCGCAATCAGCCCCAGCATTTT | CASSLQGARNQPQHF
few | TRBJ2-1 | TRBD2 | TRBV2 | TGTGCCAGCAACCTAGCGGGGGTTGAGCAGTTCTTC | CASNLAGVEQFF
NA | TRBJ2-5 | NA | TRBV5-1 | TGCGCCAGCAGCACGGATAACAGCGGTCAAGAGACCCAGTACTTC | CASSTDNSGQETQYF
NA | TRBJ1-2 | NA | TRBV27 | TGTGCCAGCAGTGCATCTTCAGGGGTGGGTGGCTACACCTTC | CASSASSGVGGYTF
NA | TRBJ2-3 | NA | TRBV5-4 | TGTGCCAGCAGCTTGGGGGGGGAACCTTCAGATACGCAGTATTTT | CASSLGGEPSDTQYF
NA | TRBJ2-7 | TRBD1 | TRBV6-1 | TGTGCCAGCAGTGATATTCTGCTGGGACAGGGGGTATACGACGAGCAGTACTTC | CASSDILLGQGVYDEQYF
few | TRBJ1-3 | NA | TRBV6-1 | TGTGCCAGCAGTGTTGAGGTTCCCTCTGGAAACACCATATATTTT | CASSVEVPSGNTIYF
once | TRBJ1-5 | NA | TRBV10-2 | TGCGCCAGCAGTGAGTGGGGGGGCGGAAGCAATCAGCCCCAGCATTTT | CASSEWGGGSNQPQHF
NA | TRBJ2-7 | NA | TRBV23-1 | TGCGCCAGCAGTCAATCGACGGCGGGGGCACCCCCCTACGAGCAGTACTTC | CASSQSTAGAPPYEQYF
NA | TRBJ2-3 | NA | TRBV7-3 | TGTGCCAGCAGCCCCCAGGCTGCGTCAGATACGCAGTATTTT | CASSPQAASDTQYF
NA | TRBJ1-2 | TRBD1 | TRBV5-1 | TGCGCCAGCAGCTCGGACAGGCCCTCCCCTAACTATGGCTACACCTTC | CASSSDRPSPNYGYTF
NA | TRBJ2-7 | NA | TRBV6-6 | TGTGCCAGCAGGTTGCGGGACGAGCAGTACTTC | CASRLRDEQYF
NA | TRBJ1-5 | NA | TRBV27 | TGTGCCAGCAGGGACAGCTATAATCAGCCCCAGCATTTT | CASRDSYNQPQHF
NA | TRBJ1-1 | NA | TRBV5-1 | TGCGCCAGCAGCTTCGGGGGGCCCACTGAAGCTTTCTTT | CASSFGGPTEAFF
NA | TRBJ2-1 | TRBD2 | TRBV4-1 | TGCGCCAGCAGCCACTTAGGACTAGCGGACTACAATGAGCAGTTCTTC | CASSHLGLADYNEQFF
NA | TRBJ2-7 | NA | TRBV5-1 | TGCGCCAGCAGCTCTGACAGCGACGAGCAGTACTTC | CASSSDSDEQYF
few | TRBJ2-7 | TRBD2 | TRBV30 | TGTGCCTTCACTAGCGGGGGGGGATTGAAGCAGTACTTC | CAFTSGGGLKQYF
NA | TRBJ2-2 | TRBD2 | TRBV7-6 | TGTGCCAGCAGCTCCCCTAGCGGGGGGGCCGCCGGGGAGCTGTTTTTT | CASSSPSGGAAGELFF
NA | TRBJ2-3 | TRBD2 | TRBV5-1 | TGCGCCAGCAGCTTGGCCGGCGGGAGAGGTGGGAATACGCAGTATTTT | CASSLAGGRGGNTQYF
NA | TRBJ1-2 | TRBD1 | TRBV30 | TGTGCCTGTGGAACAGGGGGCTCTGGCTACACCTTC | CACGTGGSGYTF
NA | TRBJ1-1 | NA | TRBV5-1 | TGCGCCAGCAGCCCACCGGGGGGTGGGGCTGAAGCTTTCTTT | CASSPPGGGAEAFF
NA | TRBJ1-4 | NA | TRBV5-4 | TGTGCCAGCAGCTGGTCCCCACACAGTAATGAAAAACTGTTTTTT | CASSWSPHSNEKLFF
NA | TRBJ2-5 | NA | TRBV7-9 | TGTGCCAGCACGTTCCGGGGAACCCAAGAGACCCAGTACTTC | CASTFRGTQETQYF
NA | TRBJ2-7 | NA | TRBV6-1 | TGTGCCAGCAGTGGGCCACACCACTACGAGCAGTACTTC | CASSGPHHYEQYF
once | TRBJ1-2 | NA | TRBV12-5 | TGTGCTAGCGCACAGGCTAACTATGGCTACACCTTC | CASAQANYGYTF
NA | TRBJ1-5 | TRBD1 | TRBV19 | TGTGCCAGTAGTATAGGCCCTCACAGGGGGCTACGTGAGCCCCAGCATTTT | CASSIGPHRGLREPQHF
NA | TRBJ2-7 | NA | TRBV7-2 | TGTGCCAGCAGCTTGTCAGGGGTCGGCTACGAGCAGTACTTC | CASSLSGVGYEQYF
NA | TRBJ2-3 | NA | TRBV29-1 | TGCAGCGTTGAAGGGCCCGGCCGGTGGCAGGGATCCGCAGATACGCAGTATTTT | CSVEGPGRWQGSADTQYF